This is a list of T cell receptor beta chains from one sample in a study of blood T cell repertoires in COVID-19. TCRdb keeps only in-frame clones here, not all; method: immunoSEQ multiplex PCR. Of nearly 110,000 clones in the sample, roughly 84% were seen once. The specimen sequenced was peripheral blood. These receptors all stem from a human donor in a cohort sampled during active COVID-19. Both conserved end residues are part of each CDR3. D genes are given only for firm matches. Size values are once, few and many counts, or a class for expanded clones, and some rows have none.

NA	NA	TRBV7-9	TRBJ2-7	CASSFGDTAYEQYF	TGTGCCAGCAGCTTCGGGGACACAGCCTACGAGCAGTACTTC
NA	NA	TRBV5-6	TRBJ1-2	CASSLETAYGYTF	TGTGCCAGCAGCTTGGAGACAGCCTATGGCTACACCTTC
TRBD1	NA	TRBV24-1	TRBJ2-7	CATSGGDREDEQYF	TGTGCCACCAGTGGCGGGGACAGGGAGGACGAGCAGTACTTC
NA	once	TRBV5-1	TRBJ2-6	CASSLDGSGANVLTF	TGCGCCAGCAGCTTGGATGGCTCCGGGGCCAACGTCCTGACTTTC
NA	once	TRBV5-5	TRBJ1-2	CASSLWPDYGYTF	TGTGCCAGCAGCCTCTGGCCCGATTATGGCTACACCTTC
TRBD1	NA	TRBV7-2	TRBJ1-1	CASSPGQPLTEAFF	TGTGCCAGCAGCCCGGGACAGCCGCTCACTGAAGCTTTCTTT
TRBD1	NA	TRBV2	TRBJ1-2	CASSGDSLKGYTF	TGTGCCAGCAGCGGGGACAGCCTGAAGGGCTACACCTTC
NA	NA	TRBV4-2	TRBJ2-3	CASSQDIRYTDTQYF	TGTGCCAGCAGCCAAGATATCCGCTACACAGATACGCAGTATTTT
NA	NA	TRBV6-1	TRBJ1-2	CASSELGEGRYGYTF	TGTGCCAGCAGTGAATTAGGGGAGGGACGCTATGGCTACACCTTC
NA	NA	TRBV19	TRBJ1-1	CASSISGLPTEAFF	TGTGCCAGTAGTATTTCAGGGCTCCCCACTGAAGCTTTCTTT
NA	once	TRBV28	TRBJ2-1	CASSSPRGYNEQFF	TGTGCCAGCAGTTCCCCCAGGGGCTACAATGAGCAGTTCTTC
TRBD1	NA	TRBV19	TRBJ1-2	CASSIFAGGYYGYTF	TGTGCCAGTAGTATTTTCGCAGGGGGATACTATGGCTACACCTTC